This T cell receptor (beta chain) was observed in a study of shared clonotypes between healthy human individuals. Findings and caveats of the study: In several donors, around 5% of naive CD4 clonotypes appeared in common.

Donors had no recently reported acute infections or vaccinations and were HIV-negative. Memory CD4+ cells were the fraction left after CD45RA+ naive selection. A word on this clone: Its cognate antigen is unknown. Other nucleotide sequences from this sample produce the same CDR3.

The assay was immunoSEQ multiplex PCR, and TCRdb's table has in-frame clones only and misses some. Here the sample spans about 1.1 million clones, approximately 77% being singletons. The CDR3 consists of 11 residues. V was shortened by 9 bases and J by 2 bases, with 6 bases between the two germline ends. From germline, CDR1 is LNHDA and CDR2 SQIVND (reference sequence). Sequenced material: memory CD4+ T cells from PBMCs. Subset specified: CD45RA-negative fraction. The rearrangement links TRBV19 to TRBJ2-3, with D uncertain. The clonotype was recovered from a man younger than 30 in good health. Some clones in this sample may be carry-over from other donors' samples. DNA for the CDR3: TGTGCCAGCCGTAACACAGATACGCAGTATTTT. Translating gives CASRNTDTQYF.